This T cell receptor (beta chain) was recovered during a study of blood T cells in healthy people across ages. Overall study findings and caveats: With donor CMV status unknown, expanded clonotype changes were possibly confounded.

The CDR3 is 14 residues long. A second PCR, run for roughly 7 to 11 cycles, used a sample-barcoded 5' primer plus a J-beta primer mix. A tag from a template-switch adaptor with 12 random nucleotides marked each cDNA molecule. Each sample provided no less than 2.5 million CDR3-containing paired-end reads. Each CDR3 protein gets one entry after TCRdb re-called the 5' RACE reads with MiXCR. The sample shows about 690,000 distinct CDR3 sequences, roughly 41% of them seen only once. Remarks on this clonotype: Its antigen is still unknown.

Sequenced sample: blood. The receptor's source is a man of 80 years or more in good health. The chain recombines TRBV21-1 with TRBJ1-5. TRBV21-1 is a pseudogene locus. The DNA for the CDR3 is TGTGCCAGCAGCCAGCCACGTAGCAATCAGCCCCAGCATTTT. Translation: CASSQPRSNQPQHF.